This T cell receptor beta chain was sequenced for a study of beta chain features in type 1 diabetes. Whole-study context: Healthy donors, compared against patients, showed similar age, gender and cell yields.

Germline V lookup: CDR1 MGHRA, CDR2 YSYEKL. Trimming cost V 0 bases and J 4 bases, with 15 bases left between them. This CDR3 region has 16 residues. Overall study findings and caveats: PCR might preferentially amplify shorter templates, equally in patients and controls.

Sequenced material consisted of expressed TCRB transcripts (all of the isolated RNA was reverse transcribed). TCRdb's copy holds only in-frame clones and misses some; the assay was immunoSEQ multiplex PCR. The sample lists about 250,000 clones, 11% to 15% occurring once. On this clone itself: Its antigen is as yet unknown.

Central memory, naive, regulatory and stem cell-like memory CD4+ cells were sorted by CD45RO/CCR7/CD25/CD127/CD95/CD27. Sequencing used naive CD4+ T cells from blood. The source is a woman aged 40 to 50 in good health. This chain links TRBV4-1 with TRBJ2-5; D not certain. In nucleotides, the CDR3 is TGCGCCAGCAGCCAAGAAGGCACACATCCAGGAGAGACCCAGTACTTC. Encoded protein: CASSQEGTHPGETQYF.